What follows are 28 T cell receptor beta chains derived from one specimen sequenced in a study of T cells in Graves' hyperthyroidism and ophthalmopathy. Amplification targeted TCR beta CDR3 regions from RNA transcripts. The primer set for the first-round RT-PCR of the TCR CDR3 was HTBI. TCRdb re-called the multiplex PCR reads with MiXCR, one entry per CDR3 protein. The repertoire holds over 250,000 distinct CDR3 sequences, with 15% to 20% as singletons. Sequenced: blood. The receptor source for this set is an older woman with Graves' ophthalmopathy.

This chain connects TRBV4-2 to TRBJ1-1; 9 bases agree with TRBD1. V gave up 4 bases and J gave up 4 bases; unmatched junction bases: 7. This CDR3 is built from 15 residues. Per the germline V gene, CDR1 is LGHNA and CDR2 is YNFKEQ. CDR3 residues: CASSPRGGQGTEAFF. The CDR3 nucleotides read TGTGCCAGCAGCCCCCGAGGGGGACAGGGCACTGAAGCTTTCTTT.

This clonotype came up many times. This chain's CDR3 is CASSPGVGGVQETQYF. The CDR3 nucleotides are TGTGCCAGCAGCCCCGGTGTGGGAGGGGTCCAAGAGACCCAGTACTTC. The gene calls are TRBV7-7 and TRBJ2-5; 7 bases line up with TRBD2. J lost 1 base, V lost 5 bases, and 10 bases had no gene match. Germline V gives CDR1 SSHAT, CDR2 FNYEAQ (reference sequence). This CDR3 has 16 residues.

This clonotype was detected ten times or more. The genes are TRBV6-2 or TRBV6-3 and TRBJ1-2; tentatively, D is TRBD1 (6 bases). There are 15 residues in the CDR3. Trimming took off 1 base at V and 3 bases at J, with 12 bases between the two ends. Germline lookup yields CDR1 MNHEY and CDR2 SVGEGT. The CDR3 DNA is TGTGCCAGCAGTTACTGGGGGCGGCGAGACTATGGCTACACCTTC. Protein product: CASSYWGRRDYGYTF.

This clonotype was seen at least ten times. The chain employs TRBV9 and TRBJ2-7; D perhaps matches TRBD1 (6 bases). Germline assignment: CDR1 SGDLS and CDR2 YYNGEE. V dropped 0 bases and J dropped 3 bases, with 13 bases sitting between them. This CDR3 is 15 amino acids long. Written as DNA, the CDR3 is TGTGCCAGCAGCGTAGCTGGTACAGGGCACTACGAGCAGTACTTC. Its translation is CASSVAGTGHYEQYF.

This clonotype occurred many times. V gene TRBV20-1 combines with J gene TRBJ2-5; weak D call: TRBD2 (5 bases). V was shortened by 1 base and J by 5 bases, with 14 bases between the two germline ends. Germline values: CDR1 DFQATT, CDR2 SNEGSKA (reference sequence). CDR3 length equals 14 residues. CDR3 coding DNA: TGCAGTGCTAGAGTTCCGGGGTTGGGGGAGACCCAGTACTTC. It is translated as CSARVPGLGETQYF.

In its sample, this clonotype was seen many times. The chain joins TRBV11-2 to TRBJ2-3; D uncertain. The germline V gene has CDR1 SGHAT and CDR2 FQNNGV. The CDR3 runs to 15 residues. Trimming took off 0 bases at V and 2 bases at J, with 9 bases between the two ends. In DNA form, the CDR3 reads TGTGCCAGCAGCTTAGATGTGGTTACCACAGATACGCAGTATTTT. It is translated as CASSLDVVTTDTQYF.

For this clonotype: Germline and junction disagree at one end, which may indicate a read error. The chain joins TRBV4-3 to TRBJ1-2; TRBD1 is a possible D gene (6 bases). This CDR3 is built from 14 residues. Germline CDR1 LGHNA, CDR2 YSLEER. CDR3 loop: CAGSQGGSNYGYTF. CDR3 nucleotides: TGCGCCGGCAGCCAAGGGGGGTCTAACTATGGCTACACCTTC.

This clonotype has a count of ten or more. This sequence joins TRBV7-2 and TRBJ1-2; 7 bases are shared with TRBD1. This CDR3 has 14 residues. Looked up from germline, CDR1 is SGHTA and CDR2 is FQGNSA. The J segment lost 4 bases and the V segment lost 5 bases, leaving 7 bases of the junction unmatched. CDR3 DNA: TGTGCCAGCAGCCCATCACAGGGGTCCTATGGCTACACCTTC. Amino acids: CASSPSQGSYGYTF. The full variable domain, completed using reference TRBV7-2 and TRBJ1-2, is GAGVSQSPSNKVTEKGKDVELRCDPISGHTALYWYRQSLGQGLEFLIYFQGNSAPDKSGLPSDRFSAERTGGSVSTLTIQRTQQEDSAVYLCASSPSQGSYGYTFGSGTRLTVV.

In its sample, this clonotype was seen a few times. The chain links TRBV6-1 to TRBJ2-7, with a possible D match to TRBD1 (5 bases). The germline V gene encodes CDR1 MNHNS and CDR2 SASEGT. V lost 11 bases, J lost 6 bases, and 20 bases lay in between. This CDR3 has 13 residues. The CDR3 loop is CAGAPGPRGEQYF. In DNA form, the CDR3 reads TGTGCCGGGGCACCCGGCCCCAGAGGCGAGCAGTACTTC.

V gene TRBV9 combines with J gene TRBJ1-3; possible D gene TRBD1, 5 bases. The germline CDR1 and CDR2 sequences are SGDLS and YYNGEE. This CDR3 region has 14 residues. V lost 3 bases, J lost 0 bases, and 7 bases lay in between. CDR3 sequence (DNA): TGTGCCAGCAGCGGGGGCCGCTCTGGAAACACCATATATTTT. It specifies CASSGGRSGNTIYF.

This clonotype was seen only a few times. V usage is TRBV4-3 and J usage is TRBJ2-7; D not certain. This CDR3 is 17 amino acids long. The germline gives CDR1 LGHNA, CDR2 YSLEER. Trimming removed 1 base at V and 2 bases at J, with 18 bases between. The CDR3, as DNA: TGCGCCAGCAGCCAAGGATCGTACGGGCAGGCACCCTACGAGCAGTACTTC. It yields the protein CASSQGSYGQAPYEQYF.

This clonotype came up many times. J is TRBJ1-2 and V is TRBV12-3 or TRBV12-4; 7 nucleotides line up with TRBD1. The CDR3 is 15 residues long. The trim removed 6 bases at V and 6 bases at J, leaving 13 bases unmatched. In DNA, the CDR3 is TGTGCCAGCAGCCCCTCAGGGACAGCCTCGGATGGCTACACCTTC. It encodes CASSPSGTASDGYTF.

This clonotype has ten or more counts. V and J are TRBV12-3 or TRBV12-4 and TRBJ2-7; maybe TRBD2 (7 bases). This CDR3 has 15 amino acids. Trimming stripped 5 bases from V and 3 bases from J, with 17 bases between. Here the CDR3 DNA reads TGTGCCAGCAGTCCAGCGGGACATAAGCGCTACGAGCAGTACTTC. Its translation is CASSPAGHKRYEQYF.

This clonotype has more than one count but fewer than ten. The chain is built from TRBV6-1 and TRBJ2-7; 11 bases map to TRBD2. The CDR3 contains 16 residues. Looked up from germline, CDR1 is MNHNS and CDR2 is SASEGT. With 0 bases clipped from V and 4 bases from J, the junction kept 5 bases outside the gene matches. The CDR3 bases are TGTGCCAGCAGTGAAGCCTGGGCTAGCGGGAGGTACGAGCAGTACTTC. It specifies CASSEAWASGRYEQYF.

Ten or more counts support this clonotype. The chain couples TRBV5-1 to TRBJ2-1, with D possibly being TRBD1 or TRBD2 (6 bases each). Germline CDR1 and CDR2: SGHRS and YFSETQ. This CDR3 is 15 amino acids long. Trimming pared 3 bases from V and 0 bases from J, leaving 10 bases between. The CDR3 protein is CASSYAGHSYNEQFF. The DNA of the CDR3 is TGCGCCAGCAGCTATGCGGGACACTCCTACAATGAGCAGTTCTTC.

This clonotype showed up many times. J is TRBJ1-1 and V is TRBV6-1; no firm D call. V was cut by 8 bases and J by 4 bases, with 11 bases left in between. Germline CDR1 reads MNHNS; CDR2 reads SASEGT. The CDR3 length is 12 residues. The CDR3 loop reads CASSLDGTEAFF. For the CDR3, the DNA is TGTGCCAGCTCATTGGACGGCACTGAAGCTTTCTTT.

The rearrangement uses TRBV10-3 and TRBJ2-7, with 7 bases aligning to TRBD1. The length of the CDR3 is 14 residues. V was pared by 4 bases and J by 3 bases, with 6 bases of the junction left unmatched. CDR1 and CDR2 from the germline V gene are ENHRY and SYGVKD. The CDR3 loop reads CAISGRQGIYEQYF. The CDR3 nucleotides read TGTGCCATCAGTGGGCGACAGGGCATCTACGAGCAGTACTTC.

The genes are TRBV19 and TRBJ1-5, with 7 bases lining up with TRBD1. The CDR3 has 18 residues. The germline CDR1 and CDR2 sequences are LNHDA and SQIVND (reference sequence). Unmatched junction bases numbered 12, after V lost 3 bases and J lost 1 base. In DNA form, the CDR3 reads TGTGCCAGTAGTATTGGGGCAGGGGGAACCTCCAGCAATCAGCCCCAGCATTTT. This encodes CASSIGAGGTSSNQPQHF.

The rearrangement links TRBV3-1 to TRBJ2-1, with 11 bases lining up with TRBD1. CDR1 and CDR2 (germline): LGHDT, YNNKEL (reference sequence). Trimming at V came to 4 bases and at J to 8 bases, leaving 7 bases not matched to a gene. This CDR3 is built from 15 residues. CDR3 region: CASSPRTGGGYEQFF. The CDR3 coding sequence is TGTGCCAGCAGCCCTCGGACAGGGGGCGGATATGAGCAGTTCTTC.

This clonotype was observed at least ten times. The chain employs TRBV12-3 or TRBV12-4 and TRBJ1-2; D ambiguous. Trimming took off 6 bases at V and 3 bases at J, with 14 bases between the two ends. There are 14 residues in the CDR3. The CDR3 sequence is CASRKSILHYGYTF. The CDR3 nucleotides read TGTGCCAGCAGAAAATCGATTCTCCACTATGGCTACACCTTC.

This clonotype was counted many times. V is TRBV12-3 or TRBV12-4 and J is TRBJ1-5; D might be TRBD1 (5 bases). This CDR3 is built from 20 residues. Trimming took 8 bases from V and 0 from J, leaving 29 bases between them. CDR3 region: CASGPLPGASGTFSNQPQHF. CDR3 DNA: TGTGCCAGCGGGCCCCTCCCCGGGGCTTCCGGTACCTTTAGCAATCAGCCCCAGCATTTT.

A few counts support this clonotype. V is TRBV27 and J is TRBJ1-1; TRBD1 might be the D (5 bases). Deletions cut 5 bases from V and 7 bases from J, with 17 bases between. Germline V lookup: CDR1 MNHEY, CDR2 SMNVEV (reference sequence). CDR3 length equals 14 residues. The CDR3 nucleotides are TGTGCCAGCAGTCTCCCGCCCCACGGGGGTGAAGCTTTCTTT. Protein sequence: CASSLPPHGGEAFF.

This clonotype was recorded at least ten times. The rearrangement uses TRBV5-1 and TRBJ2-7; D gene ambiguous. The CDR3 runs 16 residues. Germline-derived CDR1 and CDR2 are SGHRS and YFSETQ. V lost 0 bases and J lost 3, with 16 bases in between. The chain's CDR3 is CASSLGPGRINYEQYF. The CDR3 nucleotides read TGCGCCAGCAGCTTGGGTCCGGGCCGGATAAACTACGAGCAGTACTTC.

This clonotype was counted at least ten times. The V gene is TRBV9, the J gene TRBJ2-7; 9 nucleotides match TRBD2. V dropped 4 bases and J dropped 7; count of bases not matched to a gene: 12. Germline V lookup: CDR1 SGDLS, CDR2 YYNGEE. CDR3 length: 15 residues. CDR3 sequence reads: CASSRMGGGALEQYF. As DNA, the CDR3 is TGTGCCAGCAGCCGTATGGGCGGGGGGGCGTTAGAGCAGTACTTC.

For this clonotype: Mismatch with germline at one junction end may stem from a read error. The genes are TRBV10-2 and TRBJ2-6, with D tentatively TRBD1 or TRBD2 (5 bases each). Per germline, CDR1 WSHSY and CDR2 SAAADI. CDR3 length equals 14 residues. The CDR3 reads CATSGGSGANVLTF. CDR3 in DNA: TGCGCCACCAGTGGGGGCTCTGGGGCCAACGTCCTGACTTTC.

This clonotype was detected many times. V gene TRBV7-2 combines with J gene TRBJ2-5, with D uncertain. V dropped 4 bases and J dropped 10 bases, with 13 bases sitting between them. There are 12 residues in the CDR3. Germline V CDR1 and CDR2: SGHTA, FQGNSA. The CDR3 loop reads CASSSTVTDQYF. CDR3 DNA: TGTGCCAGCAGCTCCACGGTGACGGACCAGTACTTC.

This clonotype was detected many times. V and J are TRBV7-9 and TRBJ2-3; no clear D gene. The V and J ends lost 1 base and 6 bases respectively, with 11 bases between them. This CDR3 has 14 residues. Per the germline V gene, CDR1 is SEHNR and CDR2 is FQNEAQ (reference sequence). The CDR3 loop is CASSLVGLRDTQYF. The CDR3, as DNA: TGTGCCAGCAGCTTAGTGGGCCTGCGGGATACGCAGTATTTT.

V is TRBV7-2 and J is TRBJ1-4, with D unresolved. The germline gives CDR1 SGHTA, CDR2 FQGNSA. Trimming took off 8 bases at V and 5 bases at J, with 12 bases between the two ends. The CDR3 extends over 13 amino acids. This CDR3 is CASGRDTNEKLFF. The CDR3 DNA reads TGTGCCAGCGGACGGGATACAAATGAAAAACTGTTTTTT.